This passage covers 30 T cell receptor beta chains from one sample sequenced in a study of cytomegalovirus exposure and HLA in healthy donors. PCR was performed using 60 Vbeta and 13 Jbeta primers. Sequenced by immunoSEQ multiplex PCR; TCRdb stores in-frame clones only, minus some. The data hold just under 250,000 clones, with 82% observed a single time. The sequenced sample consisted of PBMCs. The source is a woman aged 40 to 50 in good health and CMV-seropositive.

This sequence joins TRBV5-5 and TRBJ1-2, with D possibly TRBD1 on 5 matching bases. Trimming took off 0 bases at V and 0 bases at J, with 18 bases between the two ends. CDR1 is SGHKS, CDR2 YYEKEE, per germline (reference sequence). This CDR3 is built from 18 residues. The CDR3 coding sequence is TGTGCCAGCAGCTTGGGGGGTCAGGGCCTCCTTCCTAACTATGGCTACACCTTC. Translated, it gives CASSLGGQGLLPNYGYTF.

The rearrangement uses TRBV9 and TRBJ2-1; perhaps TRBD2 as D (6 bases). The CDR3 runs 14 residues. The germline CDR1 and CDR2 sequences are SGDLS and YYNGEE. The V gene lost 4 bases and the J gene lost 8 bases, with 16 bases spanning the gap. CDR3 DNA: TGTGCCAGCAGCCCTGGACTAAGTAGAGATGAGCAGTTCTTC. The encoded protein is CASSPGLSRDEQFF.

This clone has a handful of counts. J is TRBJ1-5 and V is TRBV2; 9 bases map to TRBD1. The germline V gene has CDR1 SNHLY and CDR2 FYNNEI. The V gene end was trimmed by 10 bases and the J gene end by 7 bases; junction bases not matched to a gene: 8. The CDR3 has 13 amino acids. The CDR3 loop is CANRDRDDQPQHF. The CDR3 DNA is TGTGCCAACCGGGACAGGGATGACCAGCCCCAGCATTTT.

V and J are TRBV5-8 and TRBJ2-5; a possible D gene is TRBD2 (5 bases). The CDR3 runs 14 residues. The V gene's germline CDR1 is SGHTS and CDR2 YDEGEE. Trimming cost V 4 bases and J 2 bases, with 12 bases left between them. The CDR3 DNA reads as TGTGCCAGCAGCCCGGATCGGGGACAAGAGACCCAGTACTTC. Amino acids: CASSPDRGQETQYF.

The rearrangement uses TRBV21-1 and TRBJ2-5; the D call in the table, TRBD1, was not verified against the DNA. TRBV21-1 is a listed pseudogene. The CDR3 extends over 18 amino acids. The CDR3 protein is CARKLQDRLARIRQTQYF. The CDR3 DNA follows: TGTGCCAGAAAACTCCAAGACAGGCTGGCCCGCATTAGACAGACCCAGTACTTC.

This rearrangement joins TRBV5-1 to TRBJ2-1, with TRBD2 identical over 12 bases. Germline trimming cut 5 bases from V and 6 bases from J; bases unmatched to any gene: 6. The CDR3 is made up of 15 amino acids. Germline assignment: CDR1 SGHRS and CDR2 YFSETQ. The CDR3: CASRASGGVTNEQFF. DNA for the CDR3: TGCGCCAGCAGAGCTAGCGGGGGGGTTACCAATGAGCAGTTCTTC. Based on the CDR3 plus reference TRBV5-1 and TRBJ2-1, the full variable domain is KAGVTQTPRYLIKTRGQQVTLSCSPISGHRSVSWYQQTPGQGLQFLFEYFSETQRNKGNFPGRFSGRQFSNSRSEMNVSTLELGDSALYLCASRASGGVTNEQFFGPGTRLTVL.

This chain connects TRBV5-1 to TRBJ1-2; D perhaps matches TRBD1 (5 bases). This CDR3 region has 15 residues. Germline CDR1 and CDR2: SGHRS and YFSETQ. Trimming left V 2 bases short and J 6 bases short, with 17 bases between. This CDR3 is CASSLDSGSADGYTF. CDR3 in DNA: TGCGCCAGCAGCTTAGACAGTGGCTCTGCCGATGGCTACACCTTC.

The rearrangement links TRBV27 to TRBJ1-1, with D possibly being TRBD1 (5 bases). Germline CDR1 reads MNHEY; CDR2 reads SMNVEV (reference sequence). Trimming stripped 5 bases from V and 1 base from J, with 14 bases between. The CDR3 consists of 15 residues. In DNA form, the CDR3 reads TGTGCCAGCAGTCCACCACGGGGGAGGAACACTGAAGCTTTCTTT. This encodes CASSPPRGRNTEAFF.

This clone was counted between two and nine times. This rearrangement joins TRBV7-2 to TRBJ2-5, with TRBD1 matching 8 bases. The germline V gene has CDR1 SGHTA and CDR2 FQGNSA. CDR3 length equals 15 residues. V lost 1 base to trimming and J lost 5 bases; unmatched junction nucleotides: 6. The CDR3 here is CASSLVLRGQETQYF. The DNA of the CDR3 is TGTGCCAGCAGCTTAGTTCTCAGGGGGCAGGAGACCCAGTACTTC.

The V and J genes are TRBV18 and TRBJ1-5; D is possibly TRBD1 (5 bases). The germline V gene has CDR1 KGHSH and CDR2 LQKENI. Between the trimmed V and J ends, which lost 3 bases and 5 bases, there was a span of 14 bases. The CDR3 consists of 15 residues. CDR3 amino acids: CASSPSGGAYQPQHF. Written as DNA, the CDR3 is TGTGCCAGCTCACCCTCTGGCGGGGCTTATCAGCCCCAGCATTTT.

The chain recombines TRBV5-1 with TRBJ2-1, with D perhaps matching TRBD1 (5 bases). V shed 0 bases and J shed 5 bases, with 9 bases lying between them. CDR1 SGHRS and CDR2 YFSETQ come from the germline V gene. CDR3 length: 14 amino acids. CDR3: CASSLGDSHNEQFF. The CDR3 DNA follows: TGCGCCAGCAGCTTGGGAGACAGCCACAATGAGCAGTTCTTC. The entire variable domain, with the rest obtained from reference TRBV5-1 and TRBJ2-1, is as follows: KAGVTQTPRYLIKTRGQQVTLSCSPISGHRSVSWYQQTPGQGLQFLFEYFSETQRNKGNFPGRFSGRQFSNSRSEMNVSTLELGDSALYLCASSLGDSHNEQFFGPGTRLTVL.

In DNA, the CDR3 is TGCAGCGTGAGACAGGAAAACTCCTACGAGCAGTACTTC. Its protein is CSVRQENSYEQYF. The chain combines TRBV29-1 with TRBJ2-7; D perhaps matches TRBD1 (6 bases). This CDR3 comprises 13 residues. V lost 6 bases and J 0 bases, leaving 12 bases between the germline ends. CDR1 is SQVTM, CDR2 ANQGSEA, per germline.

Only one count was recorded for this clone. The rearrangement joins TRBV7-9 to TRBJ2-7; perhaps TRBD2 as D (6 bases). This CDR3 has 12 residues. CDR1 is SEHNR, CDR2 FQNEAQ, per germline (reference sequence). V gave up 5 bases and J gave up 6 bases, with 11 bases separating them. DNA for the CDR3: TGTGCCAGCAGCCGACTAGTAAGCGAGCAGTACTTC. It codes for CASSRLVSEQYF.

This sequence joins TRBV15 and TRBJ1-1, with TRBD1 matching over 7 bases. The CDR3 is made up of 15 amino acids. J was trimmed by 3 bases and V by 0 bases; bases with no gene match: 4. Per the germline V gene, CDR1 is LNHNV and CDR2 is YYDKDF (reference sequence). CDR3 in DNA: TGTGCCACCAGCAGAGACCCAGGGGGACACACTGAAGCTTTCTTT. The encoded protein is CATSRDPGGHTEAFF.

The rearrangement uses TRBV11-2 and TRBJ2-1; 13 nucleotides line up with TRBD2. Germline CDR1 reads SGHAT; CDR2 reads FQNNGV. This CDR3 is 19 amino acids long. J was trimmed by 0 bases and V by 0 bases; bases with no gene match: 5. Here the CDR3 DNA reads TGTGCCAGCAGCTTAGATGGGAGGACTAGCGGGAGCTCCTACAATGAGCAGTTCTTC. Protein: CASSLDGRTSGSSYNEQFF.

The chain has TRBV15 and TRBJ2-2, with 8 bases fitting TRBD2. Germline V gene data show CDR1 as LNHNV and CDR2 as YYDKDF (reference sequence). Trimming took 4 bases from V and 3 from J; bases not matched to a gene: 13. The CDR3 totals 18 residues. CDR3 DNA sequence: TGTGCCACCAGCATCCCACTAGCGGACCCAATGGACACCGGGGAGCTGTTTTTT. It specifies CATSIPLADPMDTGELFF. Looking up the rest from reference TRBV15 and TRBJ2-2 gives the full variable domain: DAMVIQNPRYQVTQFGKPVTLSCSQTLNHNVMYWYQQKSSQAPKLLFHYYDKDFNNEADTPDNFQSRRPNTSFCFLDIRSPGLGDTAMYLCATSIPLADPMDTGELFFGEGSRLTVL.

This clone was seen only a few times. This chain joins TRBV6-5 and TRBJ2-7; 9 bases map to TRBD1. The CDR3 loop spans 14 amino acids. Germline values: CDR1 MNHEY, CDR2 SVGAGI. V gave up 5 bases and J gave up 2 bases; unmatched junction bases: 4. The DNA of the CDR3 is TGTGCCAGCAGTCAGAGACAGGGGGCCTACGAGCAGTACTTC. This translates into CASSQRQGAYEQYF.

The V and J genes are TRBV7-2 and TRBJ1-2, with a weak D call TRBD1 (6 bases). Germline values: CDR1 SGHTA, CDR2 FQGNSA. The CDR3 spans 14 residues. V was pared by 5 bases and J by 5 bases, with 15 bases between. The CDR3 DNA sequence: TGTGCCAGCAGCCAAGCATCAGGGGTGTATGGCTACACCTTC. Amino acids: CASSQASGVYGYTF.

The chain joins TRBV5-1 to TRBJ2-3; 10 positions match TRBD2. This CDR3 has 16 amino acids. The germline gives CDR1 SGHRS, CDR2 YFSETQ. V shed 0 bases and J 4 bases; nucleotides not matched to a gene: 5. In DNA, the CDR3 is TGCGCCAGCAGCTTGGCTCTAGCGGGAGATGCAGATACGCAGTATTTT. It translates to CASSLALAGDADTQYF.

The V call is TRBV7-2, the J call TRBJ2-3, with TRBD2 matching 9 bases. With 5 bases clipped from V and 3 bases from J, the junction kept 6 bases outside the gene matches. Germline V gene lookup returns CDR1 SGHTA and CDR2 FQGNSA. CDR3 length equals 15 residues. The CDR3: CASSPQRGDTDTQYF. The CDR3 coding sequence is TGTGCCAGCAGCCCCCAGCGGGGGGATACAGATACGCAGTATTTT.

The genes are TRBV29-1 and TRBJ1-4; tentatively, D is TRBD1 (5 bases). V gave up 6 bases and J gave up 8 bases, with 16 bases separating them. The CDR3 spans 13 residues. CDR1 is SQVTM, CDR2 ANQGSEA, per germline. CDR3: CSVRTSSEEKLFF. CDR3 DNA sequence: TGCAGCGTCCGGACAAGCTCCGAAGAAAAACTGTTTTTT.

This clone was counted between two and nine times. The same CDR3 also results from other DNA sequences found in this sample. CDR3 sequence (DNA): TGTGCCTGGAGTTCGAGTTTTAACTATGGCTACACCTTC. Translation gives CAWSSSFNYGYTF. The chain uses TRBV30 and TRBJ1-2; D gene uncertain. V was pared by 2 bases and J by 1 base, with 8 bases between. The V gene's germline CDR1 is GTSNPN and CDR2 SVGIG (reference sequence). The CDR3 totals 13 residues.

The chain is built from TRBV2 and TRBJ2-4; 8 positions match TRBD1. CDR3 length: 15 residues. CDR1 and CDR2 (germline): SNHLY, FYNNEI. V lost 6 bases and J lost 15; bases outside the gene matches: 19. Here the CDR3 DNA reads TGTGCCAGCAGAAGGTCGGCAGGGGGCAATATTAGTGCGTACTTC. Protein sequence: CASRRSAGGNISAYF.

Details on this clone: Other nucleotide sequences from this sample produce the same CDR3. The chain recombines TRBV6-1 with TRBJ1-4; TRBD1 matches at 11 bases. Losses at the gene ends were 4 bases for V and 4 bases for J; bases not matched to a gene: 2. The CDR3 totals 15 residues. Germline V lookup: CDR1 MNHNS, CDR2 SASEGT. CDR3 in amino acids: CASSAGTGGNEKLFF. The CDR3, as DNA: TGTGCCAGCAGTGCCGGGACAGGGGGTAATGAAAAACTGTTTTTT.

The rearrangement links TRBV6-5 to TRBJ2-7, with 8 bases matching TRBD1. CDR3 length: 15 residues. J was trimmed by 0 bases and V by 7 bases; bases with no gene match: 8. Germline CDR1 is MNHEY and CDR2 is SVGAGI. The CDR3 DNA reads as TGTGCCAGCACCGCGGGACAGGTGGCCTCCTACGAGCAGTACTTC. This encodes CASTAGQVASYEQYF.

The chain joins TRBV5-1 to TRBJ2-1; 12 positions agree with TRBD1. The CDR3 is 14 residues long. CDR1 and CDR2 from the germline V gene are SGHRS and YFSETQ. The ends lost 6 bases at V and 7 bases at J; junction bases unmatched: 5. CDR3 residues: CASNRDRGQNEQFF. Written as DNA, the CDR3 is TGCGCCAGCAACCGGGACAGGGGGCAAAATGAGCAGTTCTTC.

The chain recombines TRBV6-5 with TRBJ1-2; D remains unclear. V was pared by 2 bases and J by 1 base, with 5 bases between. Per the germline V gene, CDR1 is MNHEY and CDR2 is SVGAGI. CDR3 length equals 13 residues. The CDR3 DNA sequence: TGTGCCAGCAGTTACGACATTAACTATGGCTACACCTTC. Translated: CASSYDINYGYTF.

The rearrangement uses TRBV7-3 and TRBJ1-1; 7 bases match TRBD1. Trimming removed 5 bases from V and 8 bases from J; junction bases left unmatched: 8. The CDR3 is 13 amino acids. Germline V gene data show CDR1 as SGHTA and CDR2 as FQGTGA. CDR3 in amino acids: CASSPSTGQEAFF. The CDR3, as DNA: TGTGCCAGCAGCCCCTCGACAGGGCAAGAAGCTTTCTTT.

This clone has a handful of counts. This chain uses TRBV5-6 with TRBJ2-7, with D possibly matching TRBD1 (6 bases). The germline CDR1 and CDR2 sequences are SGHDT and YYEEEE. The CDR3 extends over 14 amino acids. The V end lost 1 base, the J end lost 0 bases, and 8 bases lay between the germline ends. The CDR3 DNA sequence: TGTGCCAGCAGCTTGAGGACAGCCTCCTACGAGCAGTACTTC. It is translated as CASSLRTASYEQYF.

The rearrangement uses TRBV6-5 and TRBJ2-2; TRBD2 aligns across 9 bases. Germline CDR1 reads MNHEY; CDR2 reads SVGAGI. The CDR3 length is 16 residues. The ends lost 4 bases at V and 0 bases at J; junction bases unmatched: 3. CDR3 loop: CASSSIAGANTGELFF. CDR3 sequence (DNA): TGTGCCAGCAGTTCTATAGCGGGGGCGAACACCGGGGAGCTGTTTTTT.